A selection of T cell receptor beta chains follows, all from one sample in a study of cytomegalovirus exposure and HLA in healthy donors. Measured with immunoSEQ multiplex PCR; TCRdb has only the in-frame clones, and not every one. The sample has about 120,000 clones, around three quarters seen once; the top ten hold 3.5% to 5%. The sequencing input was PBMCs. The receptors were sampled from a man under 40 in good health and CMV-seropositive. CDR3s include the opening cysteine and the closing phenylalanine or tryptophan. A D gene is named only where the DNA matches it firmly. Some rows mark clone size as missing; the rest say once, few, many or name a class of expanded clone.

cdr3_nt	cdr3_aa	d_call	clone_size	v_call	j_call
TGCGCCAGCAGCCAACGACGGACAGGGTCCTACTCTGGAAACACCATATATTTT	CASSQRRTGSYSGNTIYF	TRBD1	-	TRBV4-3	TRBJ1-3
TGCAGCGTTGAAGTACAGGCCGGCGGGGAGCTGTTTTTT	CSVEVQAGGELFF	-	-	TRBV29-1	TRBJ2-2
TGTGCCAGCAGCCAAGAAGATGGGAGCGGACAAGAGACCCAGTACTTC	CASSQEDGSGQETQYF	-	-	TRBV4-2	TRBJ2-5
TGCGCCAGCAGTTACGGGACAAGCACAGATACGCAGTATTTT	CASSYGTSTDTQYF	-	-	TRBV5-1	TRBJ2-3
TGTGCCAGCTCACCACTGGGGGCAGGTGTCTATGGCTACACCTTC	CASSPLGAGVYGYTF	-	-	TRBV18	TRBJ1-2
TGTGCCAGCAGCTTAGCCGGGACTAGCGGGAGAATGCCGGAGACCCAGTACTTC	CASSLAGTSGRMPETQYF	TRBD2	-	TRBV7-9	TRBJ2-5
TGCGCCAGCAGCTTTGGACAGGGCAAAGAAGCTTTCTTT	CASSFGQGKEAFF	TRBD1	medium-sized	TRBV5-1	TRBJ1-1
TGTGCCAGCAGCTTACCTAGCGGGGGGCCTCAAGAGACCCAGTACTTC	CASSLPSGGPQETQYF	TRBD2	-	TRBV7-2	TRBJ2-5
TGCGCCAGCAGTATGGGCCCACAAGAGACCCAGTACTTC	CASSMGPQETQYF	-	few	TRBV5-1	TRBJ2-5
TGTGCCAGCAGTTTACGGACTCACTATGGCTACACCTTC	CASSLRTHYGYTF	-	-	TRBV28	TRBJ1-2
TGTGCCAGCAGTACCCCGGGACAGGGAGTCGCTGGCTACACCTTC	CASSTPGQGVAGYTF	TRBD1	-	TRBV6-5	TRBJ1-2
TGTGCCAGCCAGGCGGGGGCACAAGAGACCCAGTACTTC	CASQAGAQETQYF	-	few	TRBV7-2	TRBJ2-5
TGTGCCAGCAGTGCGAGGGACAGTAGGTTCACCTTC	CASSARDSRFTF	TRBD1	-	TRBV2	TRBJ1-2
TGTGCCAGCTCACCATCCTCCTCAGAGACCCAGTACTTC	CASSPSSSETQYF	-	once	TRBV18	TRBJ2-5
TGTGCCAGCAGTGCGGGACAGGGCCAGGTAGATACGCAGTATTTT	CASSAGQGQVDTQYF	TRBD1	-	TRBV2	TRBJ2-3
TGTGCCAGCAGTACCCCCCGACAGGGTGAGAAGACCCAGTACTTC	CASSTPRQGEKTQYF	TRBD1	-	TRBV28	TRBJ2-5
TGTGCCAGCGGATGGGACTCCTCTGGGGCCAACGTCCTGACTTTC	CASGWDSSGANVLTF	-	-	TRBV6-1	TRBJ2-6
TGTGCCAGTAGTATACAACAGGGCGGTGAAGCTTTCTTT	CASSIQQGGEAFF	-	-	TRBV19	TRBJ1-1
TGTGCCATCTCGGGACAGGTCAATCAGCCCCAGCATTTT	CAISGQVNQPQHF	TRBD1	-	TRBV10-3	TRBJ1-5
TGTGCCAGCAGCTTGAGGGAGACCAATGAAAAACTGTTTTTT	CASSLRETNEKLFF	-	-	TRBV5-6	TRBJ1-4